Listed here is a single T cell receptor (beta chain). Its specificity is unknown. This entry belongs to a study of shared clonotypes between healthy human individuals. Study-level points and caveats: Generation of non-shared clonotypes was less probable than generation of clonotypes shared by all four donors.

Data came from immunoSEQ multiplex PCR; TCRdb stores just in-frame clones and leaves some out. Among 950,000 to 1,100,000 clones listed, 70% to 80% were seen once. CDR1 SNHLY and CDR2 FYNNEI come from the germline V gene. The V end lost 10 bases, the J end lost 4 bases, and 16 bases lay between the germline ends. The CDR3 runs to 14 residues. V is TRBV2 and J is TRBJ2-2; TRBD2 might be the D (6 bases). This TCR was sampled from a man between 18 and 35 years old in good health. The specimen was memory CD4+ T cells sorted from blood. Subset meaning: CD45RA-negative fraction. Here the CDR3 reads CAKQRPGGTGELFF. The CDR3, as DNA: TGTGCCAAACAGAGACCCGGGGGCACCGGGGAGCTGTTTTTT. Full variable domain (outside the CDR3, taken from reference TRBV2 and TRBJ2-2): EPEVTQTPSHQVTQMGQEVILRCVPISNHLYFYWYRQILGQKVEFLVSFYNNEISEKSEIFDDQFSVERPDGSNFTLKIRSTKLEDSAMYFCAKQRPGGTGELFFGEGSRLTVL.